This paragraph reports one T cell receptor beta chain. Its antigen remains unknown. The library tagged each cDNA molecule with unique molecular identifiers. TCRdb independently ran MiXCR on the RACE reads; one entry per CDR3 protein. The data show 250,000 or so distinct CDR3 sequences, around 7.3% seen once. Time point described: pre-sensitization, week 0. As to treatment: therapeutic diphenylcyclopropenone sensitization with weekly scalp DPC. This sample is drawn from a study of human T cells and chemical hapten exposure. Study-level findings and limits: Sensitization with DPC brought no change to TCRs above 1 in 1000 in frequency.

The V and J ends lost 4 bases and 6 bases respectively, with 10 bases between them. This CDR3 comprises 14 residues. The sample was whole blood, taken in connection with sensitization to the hapten diphenylcyclopropenone (DPC). The V gene is TRBV12-3 or TRBV12-4, the J gene TRBJ1-6; tentatively, D is TRBD1 (6 bases). The receptor was isolated from a man aged 18-30 years with alopecia areata. Some clones in this sample may be carry-over from other donors' samples. CDR3 DNA sequence: TGTGCCAGCAGTTCGAGACAGGTTAATTCACCCCTCCACTTT. As protein: CASSSRQVNSPLHF.